Below are 12 T cell receptor beta chains sequenced from a single sample in a study of shared clonotypes between healthy human individuals. Some clones are missing from TCRdb's copy, which holds only in-frame ones; the method was immunoSEQ multiplex PCR. The sample includes about 490,000 clones, approximately 78% of them seen just once. The sample comprised PBMCs. The source is a woman aged 40 to 49 in good health. Some clones in this sample may be carry-over from other donors' samples.

V gene TRBV29-1 combines with J gene TRBJ2-2; 9 bases line up with TRBD2. Germline V lookup: CDR1 SQVTM, CDR2 ANQGSEA. CDR3 length equals 13 residues. V trimming: 6 bases; J trimming: 7 bases; junction bases outside the gene matches: 6. The CDR3 DNA is TGCAGCGTCGCTAGCGGGATCGGCGGGGAGCTGTTTTTT. Protein: CSVASGIGGELFF.

This clone has just a few counts. This chain connects TRBV28 to TRBJ2-5; 14 nucleotides align to TRBD2. CDR1 is MDHEN, CDR2 SYDVKM, per germline. The ends lost 4 bases at V and 5 bases at J; junction bases unmatched: 9. The CDR3 totals 17 residues. CDR3 in DNA: TGTGCCAGCAGTTCTCCAGGACTAGCGGGAGGTCGGGAGACCCAGTACTTC. This sequence encodes CASSSPGLAGGRETQYF.

This rearrangement joins TRBV10-3 to TRBJ2-1, with 11 bases matching TRBD2. V lost 5 bases to trimming and J lost 0 bases; unmatched junction nucleotides: 3. Germline V gene lookup returns CDR1 ENHRY and CDR2 SYGVKD. This CDR3 is built from 16 residues. This chain's CDR3 is CAISFTSGSSYNEQFF. The CDR3 DNA follows: TGTGCCATCAGTTTTACTAGCGGGAGCTCCTACAATGAGCAGTTCTTC.

This clone was seen once. This sequence joins TRBV19 and TRBJ2-5, with a tentative D call TRBD2 (6 bases). CDR3 length: 14 residues. Trimming took 6 bases from V and 1 from J, leaving 12 bases between them. CDR1 is LNHDA and CDR2 is SQIVND in the germline V gene (reference sequence). The CDR3 DNA is TGTGCCAGTAGCCAAGGAGGGTCCCAAGAGACCCAGTACTTC. This translates into CASSQGGSQETQYF.

There are a few counts of this clone. The chain carries TRBV27 and TRBJ1-2, with D perhaps matching TRBD1 (5 bases). The germline V and J ends were trimmed by 0 bases and 8 bases, with 10 bases remaining between them. CDR1 MNHEY and CDR2 SMNVEV come from the germline V gene (reference sequence). The CDR3 runs 13 residues. CDR3 sequence reads: CASSLSGRRGYTF. CDR3 sequence (DNA): TGTGCCAGCAGTTTATCGGGACGAAGGGGCTACACCTTC.

The chain has TRBV5-4 and TRBJ2-2; the match to TRBD2 covers 9 bases. Looked up from germline, CDR1 is SGHNT and CDR2 is YYREEE (reference sequence). Trimming cost V 7 bases and J 6 bases; bases outside gene matches: 7. The CDR3 has 14 residues. The CDR3 DNA is TGTGCCAGCTGGAAGGCGGGAGGGGCCGGGGAGCTGTTTTTT. Encoded protein: CASWKAGGAGELFF.

This clone has only a few counts. The chain links TRBV18 to TRBJ2-5, with 16 bases lining up with TRBD2. The J call may be incorrect, as the DNA end agrees better with TRBJ2-7. Looked up from germline, CDR1 is KGHSH and CDR2 is LQKENI. The CDR3 consists of 19 residues. CDR3 sequence reads: CASSLGLAGGPGHLYEQYF. The CDR3, as DNA: TGTGCCAGCTCACTGGGACTAGCGGGAGGGCCTGGGCACCTTTACGAGCAGTACTTC.

This clone was detected many times. The genes are TRBV27 and TRBJ2-1; unclear D gene. V gave up 5 bases and J gave up 6 bases, with 14 bases separating them. Germline V gives CDR1 MNHEY, CDR2 SMNVEV (reference sequence). The CDR3 has 14 residues. The CDR3 DNA reads TGTGCCAGCAGTACGCCCGCGACCCCCAATGAGCAGTTCTTC. The encoded protein is CASSTPATPNEQFF.

This chain joins TRBV6-1 and TRBJ2-1, with TRBD2 matching over 12 bases. Germline assignment: CDR1 MNHNS and CDR2 SASEGT. CDR3 length: 19 residues. The J segment lost 5 bases and the V segment lost 4 bases, leaving 15 bases of the junction unmatched. The CDR3 sequence: CASSGPGASGRAGHNEQFF. CDR3 bases: TGTGCCAGCAGTGGCCCCGGGGCTAGCGGGAGGGCCGGTCACAATGAGCAGTTCTTC.

The genes are TRBV6-1 and TRBJ1-2, with D uncertain. The ends were cut back, 0 bases at V and 3 bases at J, with 5 bases in the middle. The V gene's germline CDR1 is MNHNS and CDR2 SASEGT. The CDR3 runs 13 residues. CDR3: CASSEALYYGYTF. The CDR3 region has the DNA TGTGCCAGCAGTGAAGCCCTGTACTATGGCTACACCTTC.

This clone was picked up one time. The chain uses TRBV2 and TRBJ2-5; TRBD1 or TRBD2 may be the D gene (5 bases each). CDR3 length: 11 amino acids. Germline V gene data show CDR1 as SNHLY and CDR2 as FYNNEI. V was trimmed by 7 bases and J by 5 bases, leaving 8 bases between them. CDR3 nucleotides: TGTGCCAGCAAGGGGACGGAGACCCAGTACTTC. This translates into CASKGTETQYF.

The chain uses TRBV28 and TRBJ2-1; 13 nucleotides agree with TRBD2. Per germline, CDR1 MDHEN and CDR2 SYDVKM. This CDR3 comprises 19 residues. V lost 3 bases and J lost 1; bases outside the gene matches: 9. The CDR3 DNA is TGTGCCAGCAGTTTTCCACTAGCGGGAGGGCCTGTGTCCTACAATGAGCAGTTCTTC. This translates into CASSFPLAGGPVSYNEQFF. Full variable domain (outside the CDR3, taken from reference TRBV28 and TRBJ2-1): DVKVTQSSRYLVKRTGEKVFLECVQDMDHENMFWYRQDPGLGLRLIYFSYDVKMKEKGDIPEGYSVSREKKERFSLILESASTNQTSMYLCASSFPLAGGPVSYNEQFFGPGTRLTVL.